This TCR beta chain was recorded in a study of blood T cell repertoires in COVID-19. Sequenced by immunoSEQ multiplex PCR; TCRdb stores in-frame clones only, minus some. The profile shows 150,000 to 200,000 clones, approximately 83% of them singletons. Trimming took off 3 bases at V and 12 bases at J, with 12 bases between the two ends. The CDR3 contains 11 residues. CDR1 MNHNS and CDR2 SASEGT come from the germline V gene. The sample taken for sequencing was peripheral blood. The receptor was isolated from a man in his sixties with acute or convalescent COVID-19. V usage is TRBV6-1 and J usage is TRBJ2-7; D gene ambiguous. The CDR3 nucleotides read TGTGCCAGCAGTGACAGGTTCCAGAGGTACTTC. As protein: CASSDRFQRYF.